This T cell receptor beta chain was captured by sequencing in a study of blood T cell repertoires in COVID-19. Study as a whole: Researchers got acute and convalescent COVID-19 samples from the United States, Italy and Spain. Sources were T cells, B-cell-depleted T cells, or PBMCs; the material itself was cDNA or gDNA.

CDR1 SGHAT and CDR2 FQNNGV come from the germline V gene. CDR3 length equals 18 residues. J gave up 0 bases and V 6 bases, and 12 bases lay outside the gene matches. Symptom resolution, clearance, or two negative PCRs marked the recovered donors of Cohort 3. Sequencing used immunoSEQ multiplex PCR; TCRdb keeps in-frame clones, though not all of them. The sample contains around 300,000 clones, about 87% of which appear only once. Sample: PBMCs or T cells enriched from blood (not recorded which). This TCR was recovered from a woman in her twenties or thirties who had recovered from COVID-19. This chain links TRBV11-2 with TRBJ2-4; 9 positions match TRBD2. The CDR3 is CASRTPRRGGPAKNIQYF. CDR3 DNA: TGTGCCAGCAGAACCCCTAGGCGGGGGGGCCCAGCCAAAAACATTCAGTACTTC.